The rows below give T cell receptor beta chains drawn from one sample of a study of cytomegalovirus exposure and HLA in healthy donors. Assay used: immunoSEQ multiplex PCR; TCRdb lists only in-frame clones, some missing. The sample records tens of thousands of clones, roughly two thirds being singletons. The sequenced sample was PBMCs. The receptor set was obtained from a man in his forties or fifties in good health and CMV-seropositive. CDR3s leave out the opening cysteine and the closing phenylalanine or tryptophan. Fields, in order: clone size, J gene, D gene, V gene, CDR3 protein. The D gene is left open where the match is weak. Not all rows give a size; the values are once, few, many and, for expanded clones, a class.

NA | TRBJ2-1 | NA | TRBV5-1 | ASRAPGLSYNEQF
NA | TRBJ2-7 | TRBD2 | TRBV29-1 | SVEGLAGGEQY
NA | TRBJ1-2 | NA | TRBV28 | ASTSPHTGSYGYT
NA | TRBJ1-1 | TRBD1 | TRBV5-1 | ASSLWLSTGENTEAF
NA | TRBJ1-2 | TRBD1 | TRBV19 | ASSRGTASSYGYT
once | TRBJ2-3 | NA | TRBV7-6 | ASSPMGAGTDTQY
NA | TRBJ1-2 | TRBD1 | TRBV10-1 | AILTGDNRCYGYT
NA | TRBJ2-7 | NA | TRBV15 | ATSGGLPYEQY
NA | TRBJ2-3 | NA | TRBV5-1 | ASSFSQGTDTQY
few | TRBJ2-6 | TRBD1 | TRBV2 | ASIFDRGYSGANVLT
NA | TRBJ2-1 | NA | TRBV5-1 | ASSRISGNEQF
NA | TRBJ1-1 | NA | TRBV28 | ASTGNTEAF
NA | TRBJ1-1 | NA | TRBV13 | ASSLIWGRFNADTEAF
NA | TRBJ1-1 | NA | TRBV29-1 | SVHSGMNTEAF
NA | TRBJ1-5 | TRBD1 | TRBV15 | ATSFTGGNQPQH
NA | TRBJ2-2 | TRBD2 | TRBV7-9 | ASSAWAGGHLGTEELF
NA | TRBJ1-1 | NA | TRBV19 | ASSPRERRTEAF
NA | TRBJ2-1 | NA | TRBV5-1 | ASSLFGGNEQF
NA | TRBJ2-3 | NA | TRBV4-3 | ASSEGSTDTQY
NA | TRBJ2-2 | NA | TRBV5-1 | ASSLGVWTRNSGELF
NA | TRBJ1-1 | NA | TRBV6-5 | ASSRTAEAF
NA | TRBJ1-5 | NA | TRBV19 | ASSGLGWNQPQH
NA | TRBJ2-1 | NA | TRBV9 | ASSVPPDNEQF